The sequence of this T cell receptor beta chain was determined in a study of blood T cells in healthy people across ages. Overall study results and limits: Naive CD4+ cell counts and diversity both ran higher in long-lived than in aged donors.

This clonotype has ten or more counts. Antigen specificity is unknown. For the second PCR, which ran for roughly 6 to 11 cycles, a sample-barcoded 5' primer and a J-beta primer mix were used. Every cDNA was tagged by a template-switch adaptor with 12 random nucleotides. TCRdb processed the 5' RACE reads anew with MiXCR; each CDR3 protein has one entry. The sample contains hundreds of thousands of distinct CDR3 sequences, around 41% of which appear only once. The CDR3 sequence is 15 residues long. The V gene's germline CDR1 is SQVTM and CDR2 ANQGSEA. V was clipped by 4 bases and J by 2 bases; unmatched bases: 4.

The clonotype comes from an elderly man in good health. V and J are TRBV29-1 and TRBJ2-5; 13 nucleotides agree with TRBD2. The sample comprised blood. The CDR3 reads CSVVGLAGQQETQYF. The DNA of the CDR3 is TGCAGCGTTGTGGGACTAGCGGGACAGCAAGAGACCCAGTACTTC.